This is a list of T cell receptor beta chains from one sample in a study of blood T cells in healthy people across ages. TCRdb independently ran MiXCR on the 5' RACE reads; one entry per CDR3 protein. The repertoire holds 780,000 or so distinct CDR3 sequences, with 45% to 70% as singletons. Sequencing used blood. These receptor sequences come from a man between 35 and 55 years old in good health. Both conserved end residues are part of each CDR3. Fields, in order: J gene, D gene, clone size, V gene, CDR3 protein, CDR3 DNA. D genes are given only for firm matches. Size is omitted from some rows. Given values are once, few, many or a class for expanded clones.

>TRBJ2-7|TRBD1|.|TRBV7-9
CASSSSPGQGSEQYF
TGTGCCAGCAGCTCGTCCCCGGGACAGGGTTCCGAGCAGTACTTC
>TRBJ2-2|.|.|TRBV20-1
CSAGGTLTGELFF
TGCAGTGCGGGAGGGACACTCACCGGGGAGCTGTTTTTT
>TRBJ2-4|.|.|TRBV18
CASAPTDEIQYF
TGTGCCAGCGCACCTACCGACGAGATTCAGTACTTC
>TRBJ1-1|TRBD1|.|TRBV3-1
CASSRLTQGSTEAFF
TGTGCCAGCAGCCGCTTGACACAGGGGAGTACTGAAGCTTTCTTT
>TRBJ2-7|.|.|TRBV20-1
CSASQEPYEQYF
TGCAGTGCTAGCCAGGAACCCTACGAGCAGTACTTC
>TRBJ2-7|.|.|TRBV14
CASSQDFRPQYF
TGTGCCAGCAGCCAAGATTTCCGGCCTCAGTACTTC
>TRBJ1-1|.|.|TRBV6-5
CASSYSAGARPLMNTEAFF
TGTGCCAGCAGTTACTCGGCGGGGGCGCGCCCCTTGATGAACACTGAAGCTTTCTTT
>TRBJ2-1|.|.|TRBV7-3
CASSFSRDLTYNEQFF
TGTGCCAGCAGCTTCAGCCGGGACTTAACTTACAATGAGCAGTTCTTC
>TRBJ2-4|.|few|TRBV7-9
CASSLASDALRWGQYF
TGTGCCAGCAGCTTAGCCTCGGACGCCCTCAGGTGGGGTCAGTACTTC
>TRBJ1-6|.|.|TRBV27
CASGLGASPLHF
TGTGCCAGCGGGCTCGGGGCTTCACCCCTCCACTTT
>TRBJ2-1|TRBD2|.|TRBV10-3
CAISELAGVANEQFF
TGTGCCATCAGTGAGTTGGCGGGAGTCGCTAATGAGCAGTTCTTC
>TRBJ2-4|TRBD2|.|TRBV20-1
CSAAGRRRNIQYF
TGCAGTGCAGCGGGACGAAGGCGGAACATTCAGTACTTC
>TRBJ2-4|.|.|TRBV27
CASSLGRGPAKNIQYF
TGTGCCAGCAGTCTGGGGAGGGGGCCGGCCAAAAACATTCAGTACTTC
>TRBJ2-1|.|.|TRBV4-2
CASSQEPADYNEQFF
TGTGCCAGCAGCCAAGAACCGGCCGACTACAATGAGCAGTTCTTC
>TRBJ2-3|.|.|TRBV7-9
CASSFQVPSNTDTQYF
TGTGCCAGCAGCTTTCAGGTTCCGTCAAACACAGATACGCAGTATTTT
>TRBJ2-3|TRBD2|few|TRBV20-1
CSATRLAGQADTQYF
TGCAGTGCTACCCGACTAGCGGGACAAGCAGATACGCAGTATTTT
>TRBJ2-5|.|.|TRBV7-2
CASSFQGRKETQYF
TGTGCCAGCAGCTTTCAAGGGAGGAAAGAGACCCAGTACTTC